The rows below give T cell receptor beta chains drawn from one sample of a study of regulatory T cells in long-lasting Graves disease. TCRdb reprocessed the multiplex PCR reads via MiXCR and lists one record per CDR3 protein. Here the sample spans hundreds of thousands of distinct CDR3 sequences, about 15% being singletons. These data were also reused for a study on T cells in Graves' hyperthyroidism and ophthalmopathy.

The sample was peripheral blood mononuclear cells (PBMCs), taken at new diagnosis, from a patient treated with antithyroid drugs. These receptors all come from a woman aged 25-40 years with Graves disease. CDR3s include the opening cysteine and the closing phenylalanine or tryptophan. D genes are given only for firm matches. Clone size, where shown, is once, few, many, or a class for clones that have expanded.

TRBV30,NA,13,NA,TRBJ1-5,CAFNGGSRQPQHF,TGTGCCTTCAACGGAGGGAGTCGGCAGCCCCAGCATTTT
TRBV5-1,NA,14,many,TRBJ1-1,CASATGGLNTEAFF,TGCGCCAGCGCTACAGGAGGTTTAAACACTGAAGCTTTCTTT
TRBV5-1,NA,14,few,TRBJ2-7,CASSLQGQSYEQYF,TGCGCCAGCAGCTTGCAGGGGCAGAGTTACGAGCAGTACTTC
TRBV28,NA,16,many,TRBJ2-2,CASSFPDRPNAGELFF,TGTGCCAGCAGTTTCCCGGACAGACCCAACGCCGGGGAGCTGTTTTTT
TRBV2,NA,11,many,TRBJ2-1,CASSGLNEQFF,TGTGCCAGCAGTGGGCTCAATGAGCAGTTCTTC
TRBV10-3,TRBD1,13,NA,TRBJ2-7,CAISAGQGYEQYF,TGTGCCATCAGTGCCGGACAGGGGTACGAGCAGTACTTC
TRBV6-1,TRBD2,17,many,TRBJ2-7,CASSNTGTSGNSYEQYF,TGTGCCAGCAGTAATACCGGGACTAGCGGTAACTCCTACGAGCAGTACTTC
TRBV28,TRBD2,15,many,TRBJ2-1,CASRVWGGKNNEQFF,TGTGCCAGCAGGGTATGGGGGGGAAAGAACAATGAGCAGTTCTTC
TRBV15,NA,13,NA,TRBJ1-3,CATSPARGNTIYF,TGTGCCACCAGCCCCGCCCGTGGAAACACCATATATTTT
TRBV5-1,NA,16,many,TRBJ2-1,CASSLRVADIVDEQFF,TGCGCCAGCAGCTTGCGGGTGGCCGATATCGTCGATGAGCAGTTCTTC
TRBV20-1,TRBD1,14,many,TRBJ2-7,CSVPSYRGDYEQYF,TGCAGTGTTCCAAGTTACAGGGGAGACTACGAGCAGTACTTC
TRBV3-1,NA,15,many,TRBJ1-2,CASSQDVQRNYGYTF,TGTGCCAGCAGCCAAGACGTACAGAGGAACTATGGCTACACCTTC
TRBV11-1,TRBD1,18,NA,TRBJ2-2,CASSFSPGTGSNTGELFF,TGTGCCAGCAGCTTCTCCCCCGGGACAGGGTCGAACACCGGGGAGCTGTTTTTT
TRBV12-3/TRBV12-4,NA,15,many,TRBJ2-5,CASRLSGIPSETQYF,TGTGCCAGCAGATTAAGCGGAATCCCGTCGGAGACCCAGTACTTC
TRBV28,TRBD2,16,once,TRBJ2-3,CASSQDTASGTDTQYF,TGCGCCAGCAGCCAAGATACGGCTAGCGGGACAGATACGCAGTATTTT
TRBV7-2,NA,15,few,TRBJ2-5,CASSGGAGPGETQYF,TGTGCCAGCAGCGGCGGTGCGGGGCCGGGAGAGACCCAGTACTTC
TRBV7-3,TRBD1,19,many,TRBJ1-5,CASPFCRGTGWLSNQPQHF,TGTGCCAGCCCCTTTTGTCGAGGGACAGGGTGGTTGAGCAATCAGCCCCAGCATTTT
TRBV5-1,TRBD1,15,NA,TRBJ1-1,CASSTYRGVNTEAFF,TGCGCCAGCAGCACCTACAGGGGTGTGAACACTGAAGCTTTCTTT
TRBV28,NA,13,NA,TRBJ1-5,CASLTGSNQPQHF,TGTGCCAGCCTTACGGGTTCCAATCAGCCCCAGCATTTT
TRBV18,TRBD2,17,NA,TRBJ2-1,CASSPSLAGEDYNEQFF,TGTGCCAGCTCACCCTCTCTAGCGGGAGAGGACTACAATGAGCAGTTCTTC
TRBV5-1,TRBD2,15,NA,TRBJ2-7,CASSLRGEAIYEQYF,TGCGCCAGCAGCCTACGGGGGGAGGCCATATACGAGCAGTACTTC
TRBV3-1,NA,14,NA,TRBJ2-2,CASSQRAAAGELFF,TGTGCCAGCAGCCAAAGGGCTGCGGCCGGGGAGCTGTTTTTT
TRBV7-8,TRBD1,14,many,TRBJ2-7,CASSPDRGTYEQYF,TGTGCCAGCAGCCCGGACAGGGGAACCTACGAGCAGTACTTC
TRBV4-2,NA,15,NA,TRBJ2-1,CASSQARQQKNEQFF,TGTGCCAGCAGCCAAGCCCGGCAGCAAAAGAATGAGCAGTTCTTC
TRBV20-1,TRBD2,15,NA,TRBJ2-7,CSASGTSGRVYEQYF,TGCAGTGCTAGCGGGACTAGCGGGAGGGTTTACGAGCAGTACTTC
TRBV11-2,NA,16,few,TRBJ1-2,CASSWGPGEEAYGYTF,TGTGCCAGCAGCTGGGGGCCAGGGGAGGAGGCCTATGGCTACACCTTC
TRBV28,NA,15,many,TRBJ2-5,CASSLGTLGLETQYF,TGTGCCAGCAGTTTGGGCACCCTAGGGTTGGAGACCCAGTACTTC
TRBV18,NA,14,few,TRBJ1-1,CASSPPGARTEAFF,TGTGCCAGCTCACCACCAGGGGCGCGGACTGAAGCTTTCTTT
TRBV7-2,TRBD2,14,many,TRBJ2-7,CASSLGLAGSEQYF,TGCGCCAGCAGCTTGGGACTAGCAGGTTCCGAGCAGTACTTC
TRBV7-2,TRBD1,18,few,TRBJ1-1,CASILRGAGGLWGTEAFF,TGTGCCAGCATCCTACGTGGAGCAGGGGGCCTCTGGGGCACTGAAGCTTTCTTT
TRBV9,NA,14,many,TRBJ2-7,CASSVGTGAYEQYF,TGTGCCAGCAGTGTCGGGACGGGGGCCTACGAGCAGTACTTC
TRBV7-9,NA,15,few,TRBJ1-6,CASSQSQGKGSPLHF,TGTGCCAGCAGCCAATCGCAGGGAAAAGGTTCACCCCTCCACTTT
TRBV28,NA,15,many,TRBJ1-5,CASSRYMKQVQPQHF,TGTGCCAGCAGTCGCTACATGAAACAGGTCCAGCCCCAGCATTTT
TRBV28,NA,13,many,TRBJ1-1,CASSTLVGAEAFF,TGTGCCAGCAGTACCCTCGTCGGGGCTGAAGCTTTCTTT
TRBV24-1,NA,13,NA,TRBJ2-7,CATSDLQHPRQYF,TGTGCCACCAGTGATTTGCAGCATCCGAGGCAGTACTTC
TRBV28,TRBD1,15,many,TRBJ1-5,CASSQGQWVGQPQHF,TGTGCCAGCAGCCAGGGACAGTGGGTGGGTCAGCCCCAGCATTTT
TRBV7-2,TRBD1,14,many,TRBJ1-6,CASSGQGVRSPLHF,TGTGCCAGCAGCGGACAGGGGGTACGATCACCCCTCCACTTT
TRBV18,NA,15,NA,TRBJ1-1,CASSPIDRSGTEAFF,TGTGCCAGCTCACCAATAGACAGGTCGGGAACTGAAGCTTTCTTT
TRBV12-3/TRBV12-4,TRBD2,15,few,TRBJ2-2,CASNPSGQNTGELFF,TGTGCCAGCAACCCTAGCGGTCAAAACACCGGGGAGCTGTTTTTT
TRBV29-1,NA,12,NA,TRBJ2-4,CSVLTFENIQYF,TGCAGCGTTCTTACCTTCGAAAACATTCAGTACTTC
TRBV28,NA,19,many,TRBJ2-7,CASSLRSGINAFRYYEQYF,TGTGCCAGCAGTTTACGGTCCGGGATCAACGCCTTTAGATACTACGAGCAGTACTTC
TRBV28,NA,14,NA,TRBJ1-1,CASSFAGLNTEAFF,TGTGCCAGCAGTTTCGCAGGGTTAAACACTGAAGCTTTCTTT
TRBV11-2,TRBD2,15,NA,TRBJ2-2,CASSLGTTFTGELFF,TGTGCCAGCAGCTTGGGGACTACGTTCACCGGGGAGCTGTTTTTT
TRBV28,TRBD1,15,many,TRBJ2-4,CASSYRTGVKNIQYF,TGTGCCAGCAGTTATCGGACAGGGGTCAAAAACATTCAGTACTTC
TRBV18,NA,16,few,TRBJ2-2,CASSPPGSFGTGELFF,TGTGCCAGCTCACCACCCGGGTCCTTTGGGACCGGGGAGCTGTTTTTT